This TCR beta chain was observed in a study of shared clonotypes between healthy human individuals. Study-level points and caveats: Memory subsets had estimated richness that was generally smaller than that of naive subsets.

The DNA input per sorted-subset replicate PCR was about 190 ng, corresponding to 28,000 or so T cell genomes. Sequencing used immunoSEQ multiplex PCR; TCRdb keeps in-frame clones, though not all of them. This sample has over 2 million clones; about 95% occur once, and the top ten carry roughly 1%. About this clone itself: What it recognizes is unknown.

CD8 cells regarded as naive lacked CD45RO, were positively chosen for CCR7, and omitted terminally differentiated effector memory CD45RA+ cells. The CDR3 extends over 15 amino acids. V was pared by 6 bases and J by 2 bases, with 14 bases between. Germline CDR1 MDHEN, CDR2 SYDVKM. This rearrangement joins TRBV28 to TRBJ1-3, with D possibly being TRBD1 (5 bases). Sequencing used naive CD8+ T cells sorted from blood. This TCR derives from a man aged 18 to 30 in good health. CDR3 sequence (DNA): TGTGCCAGCAGATTCCAGGGTTTAACTGGAAACACCATATATTTT. Translated, it gives CASRFQGLTGNTIYF.